Presented here are 8 T cell receptor beta chains from one specimen sequenced in a study of blood T cell repertoires in COVID-19. Sequencing used immunoSEQ multiplex PCR; TCRdb keeps in-frame clones, though not all of them. The table shows about 360,000 clones, with about 86% occurring only once. What was sequenced was peripheral blood. Receptor source: a woman aged 60-70 years with COVID-19, enrolled during active disease.

This sequence joins TRBV7-6 and TRBJ2-1, with TRBD2 matching over 9 bases. The trim removed 6 bases at V and 9 bases at J, leaving 12 bases unmatched. The CDR3 sequence is 15 residues long. Germline V lookup: CDR1 SGHVS, CDR2 FNYEAQ. CDR3 sequence: CASSSAGGYESEQFF. The CDR3 DNA follows: TGTGCCAGCAGTTCCGCGGGGGGGTACGAAAGTGAGCAGTTCTTC.

This clone was recorded only once. This chain connects TRBV7-3 to TRBJ1-2, with TRBD1 matching 8 bases. The J segment lost 4 bases and the V segment lost 3 bases, leaving 10 bases of the junction unmatched. The CDR3 is 16 amino acids. Per germline, CDR1 SGHTA and CDR2 FQGTGA. For the CDR3, the DNA is TGTGCCAGCAGCTTTGGTCCCGACAGGGGTGGCTATGGCTACACCTTC. As protein: CASSFGPDRGGYGYTF.

A single count supports this clone. The V gene is TRBV6-6, the J gene TRBJ2-5; 8 nucleotides agree with TRBD1. V was pared by 5 bases and J by 1 base, with 6 bases of the junction left unmatched. The CDR3 has 15 amino acids. Germline values: CDR1 MNHNY, CDR2 SVGAGI (reference sequence). The CDR3 here is CASSNPGQGQETQYF. As DNA, the CDR3 is TGTGCCAGCAGTAACCCCGGACAGGGCCAAGAGACCCAGTACTTC.

The sample holds a few counts of this clone. This rearrangement joins TRBV4-1 to TRBJ1-2, with 7 bases lining up with TRBD1. The V gene end was trimmed by 0 bases and the J gene end by 5 bases; junction bases not matched to a gene: 9. CDR1 is MGHRA and CDR2 is YSYEKL in the germline V gene. CDR3 size: 16 residues. CDR3 nucleotide sequence: TGCGCCAGCAGCCAAGACGTGCGACAGGGCACTTATGGCTACACCTTC. It translates to CASSQDVRQGTYGYTF.

The genes are TRBV20-1 and TRBJ2-5, with TRBD2 identical over 10 bases. CDR3 size: 14 residues. From germline, CDR1 is DFQATT and CDR2 SNEGSKA (reference sequence). CDR3 region: CSPSSAGGPETQYF. For the CDR3, the DNA is TGCAGCCCTAGTTCAGCGGGGGGGCCTGAGACCCAGTACTTC.

The V call is TRBV7-9, the J call TRBJ2-3; 11 bases map to TRBD2. The germline V gene has CDR1 SEHNR and CDR2 FQNEAQ (reference sequence). The CDR3 has 18 residues. The V segment lost 5 bases and the J segment 0 bases; nucleotides outside the gene matches: 10. The CDR3 protein is CASSLYPSGGTSTDTQYF. CDR3 coding DNA: TGTGCCAGCAGCCTTTACCCTAGCGGGGGGACAAGCACAGATACGCAGTATTTT.

The V and J genes are TRBV10-3 and TRBJ1-2; 8 bases fit TRBD1. The junction had 20 bases not matched to a gene; V was cut back by 5 bases and J by 6 bases. The germline CDR1 and CDR2 sequences are ENHRY and SYGVKD. This CDR3 has 18 residues. CDR3 loop: CAISRAGTGFGGLNGYTF. The CDR3, as DNA: TGTGCCATCAGTCGAGCCGGGACAGGCTTCGGCGGGCTAAATGGCTACACCTTC.

This clone was seen a single time. The chain combines TRBV7-9 with TRBJ2-3; 7 bases align to TRBD1. With V trimmed by 5 bases and J by 4 bases, 3 bases remained unmatched. Germline loops: CDR1 SEHNR, CDR2 FQNEAQ (reference sequence). The CDR3 is 13 residues long. The CDR3: CASSDQGADTQYF. The CDR3 DNA is TGTGCCAGCAGCGACCAGGGGGCAGATACGCAGTATTTT. The full variable domain, with the rest looked up from reference TRBV7-9 and TRBJ2-3, is DTGVSQNPRHKITKRGQNVTFRCDPISEHNRLYWYRQTLGQGPEFLTYFQNEAQLEKSRLLSDRFSAERPKGSFSTLEIQRTEQGDSAMYLCASSDQGADTQYFGPGTRLTVL.